This TCR beta chain comes out of a study of blood T cell repertoires in COVID-19 (dated by TCRdb to 2019 to 2021). Regarding the complete study: The collaborator samples originated in the United States, Italy and Spain and spanned the acute and convalescent phases of COVID-19. The repertoires were released in a freely available public database meant as a resource for research on the immune response to SARS-CoV-2. A de-identified subject ID, COVID-19 status, age in years and sex were almost always included in the sample metadata. The prospective study material was composed of cDNA or gDNA derived from T cells, B-cell-depleted T cells, or PBMCs. Where HLA class I and class II types were available, the types were taken from metadata supplied by the sample provider, not from assay-based typing. Deeply sampled blood TCRbeta repertoires from subjects exposed to, actively infected with, or recovered from COVID-19 were included in the dataset. The samples were drawn from the first 160 participants of the ongoing ImmuneRACE study and from over a thousand subjects provided by 6 global collaborators. On the study overall, not on this receptor specifically: The quantity of clinical and demographic metadata differed by source and by participant and was supplied without curation.

One collaborating source in Seattle enrolled patients while the patients were actively infected and followed the patients over time throughout the course of disease. Collaborating institutions collected whole blood in K2EDTA tubes following their own protocols. For TCRbeta analysis, collaborators shipped samples as frozen whole blood, isolated PBMCs, or DNA extracted from either of those sample types. A note on this clone: The specificity of this receptor is unknown. Base qualities are missing; no much larger clone stands one base away.

CDR1 and CDR2 were assigned from the germline V gene as SGHDT and YYEEEE. V is pared back by 6 bases and J by 0 bases, with 18 bases lying between the germline termini. The CDR3 contains 16 residues, cysteine and phenylalanine counted. This entry keeps only the CDR3 DNA: 48 bases, framed from base 1. TCRbeta CDR3 regions were amplified from genomic DNA using the immunoSEQ Assay, a bias-controlled multiplex PCR. Per the source publication's procedure: The number of nucleated cells in each sample was estimated from the amplification of reference gene primers within the assay. To quantify the absolute abundance of each unique TCRbeta CDR3 rearrangement, sequence reads were collapsed and filtered. Productive Simpson clonality was computed per sample as the square root of Simpson's diversity index over productive rearrangements. This is the immuneACCESS table as TCRdb keeps it, with only in-frame sequences that have V and J called. A part of the clones is gone; compared with another copy, unresolved V genes explain less than half, and the rest is unexplained. The V and J calls and clone size come from that table; D and trimming were worked out from the DNA. The sample table lists under 250,000 clones, more than 75% of them with a count of one. About 6% of the sample is taken by the ten largest.

The receptor chain draws on TRBV5-6 and TRBJ1-1, with the D gene call left open. The origin of this receptor is a woman older than 75 with COVID-19, enrolled during active disease. The sequenced material came from peripheral blood. CDR3 loop: CASTNRVFFMNTEAFF. The bases read TGTGCCAGCACCAACCGGGTCTTCTTCATGAACACTGAAGCTTTCTTT.